This T cell receptor (beta chain) was found in a study of shared clonotypes between healthy human individuals. Study results and limitations: Despite large depth, sorted-subset datasets appeared incompletely sequenced. Naive subsets usually exceeded memory subsets in estimated richness.

The naive CD8 fraction comprised CD45RO-negative cells positively selected for CCR7 and excluded terminally differentiated effector memory CD45RA+ cells. The CDR3 loop spans 15 amino acids. Deletions cut 5 bases from V and 4 bases from J, with 15 bases between. Germline V gene data show CDR1 as MDHEN and CDR2 as SYDVKM. A word on this clone: The target antigen is unknown.

In the authors' methods: Junction-only sequences without quality scores came from ImmunoSEQ, so filtering differed. Generated by immunoSEQ multiplex PCR, the TCRdb table keeps only in-frame clones and is missing some. The V and J calls and clone size come from that table; D and trimming were worked out from the DNA. The sample records about 680,000 clones, approximately 90% being singletons. The TCR comes from a man aged 25 to 40 in good health. The V gene is TRBV28, the J gene TRBJ2-1; D may match TRBD1 or TRBD2 (5 bases each). Sequencing used naive CD8+ T cells sorted from blood. The CDR3 sequence is CASSPGPREYNEQFF. CDR3 sequence (DNA): TGTGCCAGCAGTCCGGGACCCAGAGAATACAATGAGCAGTTCTTC.